This TCR beta chain came from a study of blood T cell repertoires in COVID-19. Across the whole study: COVID-19 samples, acute and convalescent, were from the United States, Italy and Spain. T cells, B-cell-depleted T cells, or PBMCs supplied cDNA or gDNA.

Generated by immunoSEQ multiplex PCR, the TCRdb table keeps only in-frame clones and is missing some. The table has about 280,000 clones, 80% to 90% seen once. The sequenced sample consisted of peripheral blood. The receptor comes from a woman between 45 and 60 years old who had recovered from COVID-19.

Here the CDR3 reads CASSRTGQPQHF. In DNA, the CDR3 is TGTGCCAGCAGTAGGACAGGTCAGCCCCAGCATTTT. This chain connects TRBV7-2 to TRBJ1-5; 7 nucleotides line up with TRBD1. V lost 6 bases to trimming and J lost 6 bases; unmatched junction nucleotides: 2. The CDR3 length is 12 residues. Germline CDR1 SGHTA, CDR2 FQGNSA.